Listed here is a single T cell receptor beta chain. Clones were read by immunoSEQ multiplex PCR, and TCRdb kept only the in-frame ones, dropping some. The data show approximately 250,000 clones, with about nine tenths seen just once and around 9% held by the top ten. The data were obtained in a study of blood T cell repertoires in COVID-19. This sequence was found in a man aged 35 to 55 with active or convalescent COVID-19. Sequencing was performed on peripheral blood.

The CDR3 DNA follows: TGTGCCAGCAGTTTACCCCCAGTTGAAAAACTGTTTTTT. Encoded protein: CASSLPPVEKLFF. This sequence joins TRBV28 and TRBJ1-4, with D unresolved. Per germline, CDR1 MDHEN and CDR2 SYDVKM. Trimming pared 2 bases from V and 7 bases from J, leaving 8 bases between. The CDR3 is made up of 13 amino acids.